This T cell receptor beta chain was recovered during a study of T cells in tuberculosis. Here immunoSEQ multiplex PCR was the method, and the copy in TCRdb shows in-frame clones only, minus some. The repertoire holds some 28,000 clones, with almost 90% as singletons. This clonotype was obtained from a donor between 10 and 29 years old with latent tuberculosis or without tuberculosis infection. The sequenced sample consisted of PBMCs.

CDR3 sequence reads: CASSPYRGQFYGYTF. DNA of the CDR3: TGTGCCAGCAGCCCGTACCGGGGACAGTTCTATGGCTACACCTTC. V gene TRBV5-6 combines with J gene TRBJ1-2; 7 positions match TRBD1. With V trimmed by 4 bases and J by 4 bases, 10 bases remained unmatched. The CDR3 loop spans 15 amino acids. Germline CDR1 is SGHDT and CDR2 is YYEEEE.